What follows are 20 T cell receptor beta chains derived from one specimen sequenced in a study of high-grade serous ovarian cancer treatment subgroups. TCRdb's copy holds only in-frame clones and misses some; the assay was immunoSEQ multiplex PCR. Of around 37,000 clones in the sample, 75% to 85% are singletons; the top ten hold approximately 3.1%. The tumor samples were collected prior to definitive surgery or chemotherapy. The sequenced sample was tumor tissue. The receptors here all came from a human donor with high-grade serous ovarian cancer.

The V call is TRBV6-1, the J call TRBJ1-3; D not resolved. The V end was cut by 2 bases, the J end by 7 bases, with 9 bases between. This CDR3 has 13 amino acids. CDR1 is MNHNS and CDR2 is SASEGT in the germline V gene. In DNA, the CDR3 is TGTGCCAGCAGTGAATGGGTGGGGAACACCATATATTTT. Translating gives CASSEWVGNTIYF.

This chain joins TRBV29-1 and TRBJ1-4, with D possibly being TRBD1 (5 bases). Germline-derived CDR1 and CDR2 are SQVTM and ANQGSEA. V lost 5 bases and J 6 bases, leaving 7 bases between the germline ends. This CDR3 is 11 amino acids long. In DNA, the CDR3 is TGCAGCGTTCCGACAGATGAAAAACTGTTTTTT. Translated, it gives CSVPTDEKLFF.

The V gene is TRBV29-1, the J gene TRBJ2-5; perhaps TRBD1 as D (6 bases). CDR3 length: 15 residues. Germline V lookup: CDR1 SQVTM, CDR2 ANQGSEA. V gave up 4 bases and J gave up 4 bases, with 19 bases separating them. CDR3 protein: CSVGQAITPGETQYF. The CDR3 nucleotides are TGCAGCGTTGGACAGGCCATAACCCCGGGAGAGACCCAGTACTTC.

V is TRBV7-2 and J is TRBJ2-7; either TRBD1 or TRBD2 may supply D (5 bases each). V shed 3 bases and J shed 3 bases, with 15 bases lying between them. The CDR3 length is 15 residues. CDR1 SGHTA and CDR2 FQGNSA come from the germline V gene. CDR3 region: CASSLRGDSYYEQYF. In nucleotides, the CDR3 is TGTGCCAGCAGCTTGAGGGGTGACTCCTACTACGAGCAGTACTTC.

CDR3 nucleotides: TGTGCCAGCAGTCCCTCCGGGACTAGCGGGAATGAGCAGTTCTTC. Protein sequence: CASSPSGTSGNEQFF. The rearrangement links TRBV6-6 to TRBJ2-1, with 12 bases that match TRBD2. CDR1 is MNHNY, CDR2 SVGAGI, per germline (reference sequence). J gave up 7 bases and V 5 bases, and 6 bases lay outside the gene matches. The CDR3 loop spans 15 amino acids.

The chain has TRBV28 and TRBJ2-7; 8 bases align to TRBD1. This CDR3 contains 14 residues. The V gene end was trimmed by 6 bases and the J gene end by 7 bases; junction bases not matched to a gene: 11. The germline gives CDR1 MDHEN, CDR2 SYDVKM. The CDR3 is CASSPSTGEGEQYF. The CDR3 region has the DNA TGTGCCAGCAGCCCTTCGACAGGGGAAGGAGAGCAGTACTTC.

This clone was seen a single time. The rearrangement uses TRBV11-3 and TRBJ2-6; D is possibly TRBD2 (6 bases). This CDR3 is built from 15 residues. Germline V gene lookup returns CDR1 SGHNT and CDR2 YENEEA. V shed 5 bases and J shed 0 bases, with 8 bases lying between them. The CDR3 protein is CASSKEGSGANVLTF. CDR3 in DNA: TGTGCCAGCAGCAAGGAGGGCTCTGGGGCCAACGTCCTGACTTTC.

The genes are TRBV7-3 and TRBJ2-5; D remains ambiguous. Germline-derived CDR1 and CDR2 are SGHTA and FQGTGA. Trimming took 7 bases from V and 5 from J, leaving 8 bases between them. This CDR3 region has 11 residues. CDR3 residues: CASIFKETQYF. The CDR3 DNA reads TGTGCCAGCATATTTAAGGAGACCCAGTACTTC. The whole variable domain, filled in from reference TRBV7-3 and TRBJ2-5, reads GAGVSQTPSNKVTEKGKYVELRCDPISGHTALYWYRQSLGQGPEFLIYFQGTGAADDSGLPNDRFFAVRPEGSVSTLKIQRTERGDSAVYLCASIFKETQYFGPGTRLLVL.

The rearrangement links TRBV2 to TRBJ2-7, with D hard to call. V was trimmed by 6 bases and J by 2 bases, leaving 2 bases between them. CDR3 size: 10 residues. Germline values: CDR1 SNHLY, CDR2 FYNNEI. The CDR3 region is CASRAYEQYF. The CDR3, as DNA: TGTGCCAGCAGAGCCTACGAGCAGTACTTC.

The genes are TRBV18 and TRBJ1-2; 7 bases align to TRBD1. Losses at the gene ends were 4 bases for V and 4 bases for J; bases not matched to a gene: 9. The germline CDR1 and CDR2 sequences are KGHSH and LQKENI. The CDR3 totals 15 residues. In DNA, the CDR3 is TGTGCCAGCTCACAGACAGGGATGGGGATCTATGGCTACACCTTC. Translating gives CASSQTGMGIYGYTF.

The chain is built from TRBV9 and TRBJ2-3; TRBD2 matches 12 bases. Trimming at V came to 2 bases and at J to 5 bases, leaving 6 bases not matched to a gene. Per the germline V gene, CDR1 is SGDLS and CDR2 is YYNGEE. The CDR3 has 16 amino acids. The CDR3 region is CASSVRLAGALDTQYF. In DNA, the CDR3 is TGTGCCAGCAGCGTGCGACTAGCGGGAGCCCTAGATACGCAGTATTTT.

V gene TRBV7-2 combines with J gene TRBJ2-1, with TRBD2 matching 12 bases. After removal of 5 bases from V and 5 bases from J, the junction contained 4 bases not matched to a gene. Germline CDR1 and CDR2: SGHTA and FQGNSA. There are 15 residues in the CDR3. CDR3 DNA sequence: TGTGCCAGCAGCCTGACTAGCGGGAGCCACAATGAGCAGTTCTTC. Protein product: CASSLTSGSHNEQFF.

The genes are TRBV28 and TRBJ1-2; 10 nucleotides line up with TRBD1. Germline CDR1 and CDR2: MDHEN and SYDVKM. V was clipped by 4 bases and J by 4 bases; unmatched bases: 3. This CDR3 has 14 amino acids. The CDR3 DNA reads as TGTGCCAGCAGTTCGGGACAGGGGAGCTATGGCTACACCTTC. The encoded protein is CASSSGQGSYGYTF.

The chain recombines TRBV4-2 with TRBJ2-4; D ambiguous. Trimming cost V 5 bases and J 0 bases, with 17 bases left between them. CDR1 is LGHNA and CDR2 is YNFKEQ in the germline V gene. CDR3 length: 17 amino acids. CDR3 region: CASSLGDGGLAKNIQYF. The CDR3 DNA sequence: TGTGCCAGCAGCTTAGGCGACGGTGGTCTAGCCAAAAACATTCAGTACTTC.

The chain links TRBV28 to TRBJ1-3; 9 positions agree with TRBD1. Germline CDR1 and CDR2: MDHEN and SYDVKM. The V and J ends lost 6 bases and 0 bases, in that order; junction bases with no gene match: 6. The CDR3 has 16 residues. The CDR3 nucleotides are TGTGCCAGCAGGAAACAGGGGGCTTACTCTGGAAACACCATATATTTT. Translated, it gives CASRKQGAYSGNTIYF.

J is TRBJ1-2 and V is TRBV18, with 8 bases matching TRBD1. The V gene end was trimmed by 2 bases and the J gene end by 5 bases; junction bases not matched to a gene: 10. The CDR3 covers 16 residues. Germline V gene data show CDR1 as KGHSH and CDR2 as LQKENI. The CDR3 sequence: CASSPGPPTGDYGYTF. CDR3 coding DNA: TGTGCCAGCTCACCAGGCCCTCCGACAGGGGATTATGGCTACACCTTC.

The gene calls are TRBV27 and TRBJ2-7, with D tentatively TRBD1 or TRBD2 (5 bases each). The germline V gene encodes CDR1 MNHEY and CDR2 SMNVEV (reference sequence). There are 14 residues in the CDR3. V lost 4 bases and J lost 0, with 10 bases in between. The CDR3 region is CASSSSGASYEQYF. The DNA of the CDR3 is TGTGCCAGCAGTTCTTCCGGGGCCTCCTACGAGCAGTACTTC.

This clone was observed once. J is TRBJ2-5 and V is TRBV29-1; a possible D gene is TRBD2 (6 bases). The ends were cut back, 6 bases at V and 1 base at J, with 12 bases in the middle. The V gene's germline CDR1 is SQVTM and CDR2 ANQGSEA. The CDR3 contains 13 residues. This CDR3 is CSVGGVSQETQYF. The CDR3 bases are TGCAGCGTGGGAGGAGTTTCCCAAGAGACCCAGTACTTC.

This rearrangement joins TRBV4-3 to TRBJ2-7; no definite D call. There are 13 residues in the CDR3. The V end was cut by 1 base, the J end by 6 bases, with 10 bases between. CDR1 and CDR2 from the germline V gene are LGHNA and YSLEER. The CDR3 spells CASSQGVSLEQYF. The DNA of the CDR3 is TGCGCCAGCAGCCAAGGAGTCTCCCTCGAGCAGTACTTC.

The chain joins TRBV28 to TRBJ1-4, with 7 bases fitting TRBD1. V shed 6 bases, J shed 8 bases, and the junction held 9 bases outside the gene matches. CDR3 length: 14 amino acids. Looked up from germline, CDR1 is MDHEN and CDR2 is SYDVKM. CDR3 coding DNA: TGTGCCAGCAGCCGGGGACAGAACCGCGAAAAACTGTTTTTT. The encoded protein is CASSRGQNREKLFF.